The clone carrying this T cell receptor beta chain was found a few times. The data derive from a study of identical twins. The V end lost 0 bases, the J end lost 6 bases, and 14 bases lay between the germline ends. The CDR3 sequence is 15 residues long. Per germline, CDR1 DFQATT and CDR2 SNEGSKA (reference sequence). TCRdb ran MiXCR on the 5' RACE reads and lists one entry per CDR3 protein. Seen here are hundreds of thousands of distinct CDR3 sequences, roughly 24% observed once, and the top ten hold approximately 2.9%. This sample was also put to use in a study of T cells expressing NK-cell markers. This second study says: Repertoire data for TCR beta were derived from sorted T cells (CD3+CD56+NKG2C+, CD3+CD56+NKG2C- and CD3+CD56-NKG2C+). In a group of 5 to 7 donors, dominant NKG2C+ clonotypes represented roughly 1.0-8% of CD8+ T cells.

The TCR comes from a woman under 30 in good health. The sequenced material came from CD4+ T cells sorted from blood. The J gene is TRBJ1-4, the V gene TRBV20-1; the D gene is possibly TRBD1 (6 bases). CDR3 amino acids: CSARDPEKGDEKLFF. CDR3 bases: TGCAGTGCTAGAGATCCTGAAAAGGGGGATGAAAAACTGTTTTTT.